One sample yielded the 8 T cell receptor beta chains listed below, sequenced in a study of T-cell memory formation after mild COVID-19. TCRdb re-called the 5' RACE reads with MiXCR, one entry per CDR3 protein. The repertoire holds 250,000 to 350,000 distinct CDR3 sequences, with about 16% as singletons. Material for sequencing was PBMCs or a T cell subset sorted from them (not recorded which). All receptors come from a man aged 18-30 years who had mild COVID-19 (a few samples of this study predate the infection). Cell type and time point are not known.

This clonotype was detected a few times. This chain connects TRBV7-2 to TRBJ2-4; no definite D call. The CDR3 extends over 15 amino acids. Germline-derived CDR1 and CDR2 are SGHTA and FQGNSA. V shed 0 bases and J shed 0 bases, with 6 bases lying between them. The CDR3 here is CASSLAQLAKNIQYF. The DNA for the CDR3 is TGTGCCAGCAGCTTAGCGCAGTTAGCCAAAAACATTCAGTACTTC.

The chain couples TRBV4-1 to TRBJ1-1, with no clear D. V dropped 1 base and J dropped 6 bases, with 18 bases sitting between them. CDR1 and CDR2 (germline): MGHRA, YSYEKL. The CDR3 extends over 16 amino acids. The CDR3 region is CASSQGSVVYSAEAFF. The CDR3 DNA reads TGCGCCAGCAGCCAAGGTAGCGTCGTATACAGCGCTGAAGCTTTCTTT.

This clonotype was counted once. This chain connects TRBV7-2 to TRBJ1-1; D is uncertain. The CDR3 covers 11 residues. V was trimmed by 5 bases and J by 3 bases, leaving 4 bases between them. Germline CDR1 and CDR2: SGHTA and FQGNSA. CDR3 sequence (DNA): TGTGCCAGCAGCGCTTACACTGAAGCTTTCTTT. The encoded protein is CASSAYTEAFF.

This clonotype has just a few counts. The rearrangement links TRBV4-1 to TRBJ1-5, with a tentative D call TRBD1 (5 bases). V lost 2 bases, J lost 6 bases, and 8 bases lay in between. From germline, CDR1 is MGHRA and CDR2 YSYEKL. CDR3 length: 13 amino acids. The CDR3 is CASSQTGGQPQHF. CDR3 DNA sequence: TGCGCCAGCAGCCAAACCGGGGGTCAGCCCCAGCATTTT.

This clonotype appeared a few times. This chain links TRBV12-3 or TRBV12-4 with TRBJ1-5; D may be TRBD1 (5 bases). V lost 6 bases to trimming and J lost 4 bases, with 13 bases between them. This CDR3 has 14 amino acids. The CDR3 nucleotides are TGTGCCAGCAGAGTCGGGACCGCGAATCAGCCCCAGCATTTT. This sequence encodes CASRVGTANQPQHF.

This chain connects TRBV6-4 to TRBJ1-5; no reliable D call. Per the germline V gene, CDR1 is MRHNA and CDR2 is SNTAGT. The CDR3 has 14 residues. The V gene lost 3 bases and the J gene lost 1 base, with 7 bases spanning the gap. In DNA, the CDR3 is TGTGCCAGCAGTGAGGCGGCGAGCAATCAGCCCCAGCATTTT. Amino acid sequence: CASSEAASNQPQHF.

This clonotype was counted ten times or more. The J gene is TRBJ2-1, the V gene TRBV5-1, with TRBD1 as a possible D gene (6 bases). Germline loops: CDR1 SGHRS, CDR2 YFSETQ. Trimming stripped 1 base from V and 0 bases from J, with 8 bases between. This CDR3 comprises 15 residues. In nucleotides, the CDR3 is TGCGCCAGCAGCTTGTTAGGGGGCTCCTACAATGAGCAGTTCTTC. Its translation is CASSLLGGSYNEQFF.

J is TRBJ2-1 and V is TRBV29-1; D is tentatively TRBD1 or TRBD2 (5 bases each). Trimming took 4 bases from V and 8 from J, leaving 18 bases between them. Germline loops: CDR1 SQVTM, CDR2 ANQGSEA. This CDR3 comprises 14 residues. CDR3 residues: CSVGIGERGYEQFF. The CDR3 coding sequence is TGCAGCGTTGGTATCGGGGAAAGGGGCTATGAGCAGTTCTTC.